This T cell receptor beta chain originates from a study of CD8 T cells in Susac syndrome. The CDR3 totals 14 residues. Trimming at V came to 6 bases and at J to 4 bases, leaving 7 bases not matched to a gene. Looked up from germline, CDR1 is MNHEY and CDR2 is SMNVEV (reference sequence). Sequencing of TCR beta was performed on blood CD8+ and CD4+ T cells. In contrast to the negatively isolated CD8+ and CD4+ T cells, TEMRA cells were FACS-enriched. Random hexamers were used to reverse transcribe the RNA input (about 0.45 to 1 ug). MiXCR, applied by TCRdb to the immunoSEQ multiplex PCR reads, yields one record per CDR3 protein. The sample gives roughly 130,000 distinct CDR3 sequences, 90% to 95% of which show up once; approximately 0.12% is in the top ten.

The TCR originated in a human donor with multiple sclerosis. The sequenced sample was CD4+ T cells from PBMCs. V gene TRBV27 combines with J gene TRBJ1-2, with 8 bases fitting TRBD1. CDR3 sequence reads: CASSPAGQGYGYTF. The CDR3 DNA sequence: TGTGCCAGCAGCCCTGCAGGACAGGGCTATGGCTACACCTTC.